This T cell receptor (beta chain) was sequenced during a study of identical twins. General study points: Memory repertoires lacked the insertion deficit that abundant cord blood beta clonotypes showed.

TCRdb re-analysed the 5' RACE reads in MiXCR, keeping a single row per CDR3 protein. The data show hundreds of thousands of distinct CDR3 sequences, 24% seen once. The V gene lost 2 bases and the J gene lost 5 bases, with 9 bases spanning the gap. Germline V lookup: CDR1 SGDLS, CDR2 YYNGEE. This CDR3 has 13 residues. This clonotype has just a few counts. Its antigen remains unidentified. These same records also appear under a second study, on T cells expressing NK-cell markers. That work contributes: Repertoire data for TCR beta were derived from sorted T cells (CD3+CD56+NKG2C+, CD3+CD56+NKG2C- and CD3+CD56-NKG2C+). The study found these clonotypes also leading the CD3+CD56-NKG2C+ fraction in a few donors.

V usage is TRBV9 and J usage is TRBJ2-3; D is unclear. The sample consisted of CD4+ T cells sorted from blood. This TCR was recovered from a woman aged 18-29 years in good health. For the CDR3, the DNA is TGTGCCAGCAGCGTCCCGCCCGTAGATACGCAGTATTTT. Encoded protein: CASSVPPVDTQYF.